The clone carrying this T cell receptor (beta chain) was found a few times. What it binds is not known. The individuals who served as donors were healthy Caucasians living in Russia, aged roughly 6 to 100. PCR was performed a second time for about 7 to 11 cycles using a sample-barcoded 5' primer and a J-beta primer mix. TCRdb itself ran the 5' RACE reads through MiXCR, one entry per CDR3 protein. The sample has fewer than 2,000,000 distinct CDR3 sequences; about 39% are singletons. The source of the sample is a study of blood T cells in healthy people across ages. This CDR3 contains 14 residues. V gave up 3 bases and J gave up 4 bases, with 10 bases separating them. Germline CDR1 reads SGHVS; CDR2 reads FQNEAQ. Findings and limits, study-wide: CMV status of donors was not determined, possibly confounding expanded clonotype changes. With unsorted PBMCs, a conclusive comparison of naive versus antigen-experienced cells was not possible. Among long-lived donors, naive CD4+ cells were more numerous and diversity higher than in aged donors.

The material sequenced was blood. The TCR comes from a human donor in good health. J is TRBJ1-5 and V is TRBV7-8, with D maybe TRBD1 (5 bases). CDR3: CASSFDSPNQPQHF. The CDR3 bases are TGTGCCAGCAGCTTTGACAGCCCTAATCAGCCCCAGCATTTT. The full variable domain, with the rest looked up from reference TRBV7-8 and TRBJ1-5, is GAGVSQSPRYKVAKRGQDVALRCDPISGHVSLFWYQQALGQGPEFLTYFQNEAQLDKSGLPSDRFFAERPEGSVSTLKIQRTQQEDSAVYLCASSFDSPNQPQHFGDGTRLSIL.